The next 21 T cell receptor beta chains were all read from a single sample in a study of T cell repertoires in cytomegalovirus infection (dated by TCRdb to the late 2010s). Sequenced using an Illumina HiSeq 1500. In TCRdb, the public reads were trimmed at Q25 with fastp and aligned with MiXCR, with productive beta chains retained. Every CDR3 protein is listed once, alongside the most common genes and DNA of its rows. The sample table records 510,000 or so distinct CDR3 sequences; around 27% of these occur just once. The leading ten clones occupy under 15% of the sample. The source material was PBMCs. The receptors stem from a human donor in good health (CMV status not recorded). Some clones in this sample may be carry-over from other donors' samples.

This chain joins TRBV7-2 and TRBJ2-3; 9 positions agree with TRBD2. The CDR3 length is 15 residues. J lost 2 bases, V lost 5 bases, and 5 bases had no gene match. Germline V gene sequence: CDR1 SGHTA, CDR2 FQGNSA. CDR3 sequence reads: CASSTRLADTDTQYF. The CDR3 DNA reads TGTGCCAGCAGCACGCGACTAGCGGACACAGATACGCAGTATTTT.

This sequence joins TRBV20-1 and TRBJ2-7; 10 bases agree with TRBD2. J lost 1 base, V lost 0 bases, and 3 bases had no gene match. The CDR3 loop spans 15 amino acids. CDR1 is DFQATT and CDR2 is SNEGSKA in the germline V gene (reference sequence). The CDR3 protein is CSARDASGSSYEQYF. CDR3 sequence (DNA): TGCAGTGCTAGAGACGCTAGCGGGAGTTCCTACGAGCAGTACTTC.

V is TRBV20-1 and J is TRBJ1-4; no clear D. V shed 6 bases and J shed 3 bases, with 11 bases lying between them. Germline values: CDR1 DFQATT, CDR2 SNEGSKA (reference sequence). CDR3 length: 13 amino acids. CDR3 residues: CSARSEPNEKLFF. DNA of the CDR3: TGCAGTGCCCGGTCGGAGCCTAATGAAAAACTGTTTTTT.

The chain couples TRBV28 to TRBJ2-5; TRBD1 agrees at 8 bases. Germline V gene data show CDR1 as MDHEN and CDR2 as SYDVKM. The CDR3 spans 16 residues. The V and J ends lost 8 bases and 5 bases, in that order; junction bases with no gene match: 16. DNA of the CDR3: TGTGCCAGCCTATCCAGCGGACAGGGATCTGTCGAGACCCAGTACTTC. It is translated as CASLSSGQGSVETQYF.

This clonotype was counted only a few times. This chain links TRBV7-2 with TRBJ2-1; D call uncertain. The length of the CDR3 is 15 residues. Trimming shortened V by 7 bases and J by 3 bases, and 16 bases separated the two germline ends. Per the germline V gene, CDR1 is SGHTA and CDR2 is FQGNSA. The CDR3 DNA reads as TGTGCCAGCACCCCACCGGCGGCCAACTACAATGAGCAGTTCTTC. Its protein product is CASTPPAANYNEQFF.

The genes are TRBV5-4 and TRBJ2-1; D gene ambiguous. CDR1 is SGHNT and CDR2 is YYREEE in the germline V gene (reference sequence). CDR3 size: 16 residues. The V end was cut by 4 bases, the J end by 6 bases, with 20 bases between. In DNA, the CDR3 is TGTGCCAGCAGCCCGACCGCAGTCTCACCCCCCAATGAGCAGTTCTTC. Translated, it gives CASSPTAVSPPNEQFF. Full variable domain (outside the CDR3, taken from reference TRBV5-4 and TRBJ2-1): ETGVTQSPTHLIKTRGQQVTLRCSSQSGHNTVSWYQQALGQGPQFIFQYYREEENGRGNFPPRFSGLQFPNYSSELNVNALELDDSALYLCASSPTAVSPPNEQFFGPGTRLTVL.

This clonotype has only a few counts. V gene TRBV20-1 combines with J gene TRBJ2-1, with D possibly matching TRBD2 (6 bases). The V end lost 5 bases, the J end lost 0 bases, and 23 bases lay between the germline ends. The germline CDR1 and CDR2 sequences are DFQATT and SNEGSKA (reference sequence). The CDR3 totals 18 residues. The DNA for the CDR3 is TGCAGTGCTCCGAGAGGTCTAGCGACCCTGGGCTCCTACAATGAGCAGTTCTTC. This gives the protein CSAPRGLATLGSYNEQFF.

V gene TRBV20-1 combines with J gene TRBJ2-2, with 8 nucleotides matching TRBD2. The CDR3 length is 15 residues. The germline gives CDR1 DFQATT, CDR2 SNEGSKA (reference sequence). The junction had 2 bases not matched to a gene; V was cut back by 0 bases and J by 2 bases. The DNA of the CDR3 is TGCAGTGCTAGAGAAACTAGCGGTAACACCGGGGAGCTGTTTTTT. It translates to CSARETSGNTGELFF.

This chain uses TRBV2 with TRBJ2-1, with D possibly matching TRBD2 (7 bases). The CDR3 loop spans 16 amino acids. Germline CDR1 and CDR2: SNHLY and FYNNEI. V lost 4 bases and J 7 bases, leaving 20 bases between the germline ends. The CDR3 reads CASSVRGRALGNEQFF. The CDR3 region has the DNA TGTGCCAGCAGTGTTAGGGGGAGGGCCCTCGGGAATGAGCAGTTCTTC.

This clonotype has more than one count but fewer than ten. This chain connects TRBV11-2 to TRBJ2-3; no definite D call. The germline V gene encodes CDR1 SGHAT and CDR2 FQNNGV. The V end was cut by 4 bases, the J end by 4 bases, with 12 bases between. The CDR3 spans 14 residues. CDR3 region: CASSSRSNADTQYF. The CDR3 DNA follows: TGTGCCAGCAGCTCAAGAAGCAACGCAGATACGCAGTATTTT.

This clonotype was seen a handful of times. This sequence joins TRBV19 and TRBJ2-1, with 15 bases aligning to TRBD2. This CDR3 spans 14 amino acids. After removal of 10 bases from V and 8 bases from J, the junction contained 6 bases not matched to a gene. Looked up from germline, CDR1 is LNHDA and CDR2 is SQIVND (reference sequence). CDR3 sequence reads: CATLGLAGGYEQFF. The CDR3 DNA reads as TGTGCCACCCTGGGACTAGCGGGAGGATATGAGCAGTTCTTC.

This clonotype occurred many times. The V gene is TRBV12-3 or TRBV12-4, the J gene TRBJ2-1; 10 nucleotides match TRBD1. The CDR3 covers 15 residues. The V and J ends lost 1 base and 5 bases, in that order; junction bases with no gene match: 2. The CDR3 sequence is CASSLVGQGDNEQFF. Written as DNA, the CDR3 is TGTGCCAGCAGTTTAGTTGGACAGGGGGACAATGAGCAGTTCTTC.

As for this clonotype: A much larger clonotype is one base distant, so this may be a read error. V and J are TRBV7-6 and TRBJ2-6; the D gene could be TRBD1 or TRBD2 (6 bases each). The CDR3 covers 18 residues. Germline CDR1 is SGHVS and CDR2 is FNYEAQ. CDR3 sequence: CASSLMVGGAPGVNVLTF. The CDR3, as DNA: TGTGCCAGCAGCTTAATGGTGGGGGGCGCCCCTGGGGTCAACGTCCTGACTTTC.

This clonotype has more than one count but fewer than ten. One end of the junction varies from germline; a read error may be responsible. J is TRBJ2-1 and V is TRBV7-7; D is uncertain. CDR1 and CDR2 from the germline V gene are SSHAT and FNYEAQ (reference sequence). This CDR3 spans 13 amino acids. The chain's CDR3 is CASSSGVYNEQFF. CDR3 nucleotides: TGTGCTAGCAGCTCCGGAGTCTACAATGAGCAGTTCTTC.

In its sample, this clonotype was seen many times. V usage is TRBV7-2 and J usage is TRBJ2-7, with a possible D match to TRBD1 (5 bases). From germline, CDR1 is SGHTA and CDR2 FQGNSA. The V end lost 0 bases, the J end lost 2 bases, and 26 bases lay between the germline ends. The CDR3 length is 20 residues. The CDR3 region is CASSLAQDPQGRESPYEQYF. CDR3 DNA: TGTGCCAGCAGCTTAGCGCAGGACCCCCAGGGCCGAGAATCCCCCTACGAGCAGTACTTC.

This clonotype was recorded many times. The chain joins TRBV7-2 to TRBJ1-5, with a possible D match to TRBD1 (5 bases). The CDR3 runs to 15 residues. Germline loops: CDR1 SGHTA, CDR2 FQGNSA. Trimming stripped 2 bases from V and 7 bases from J, with 15 bases between. CDR3 sequence (DNA): TGTGCCAGCAGCTTAAAGGGGCAGGGTGGACAGCCCCAGCATTTT. Protein: CASSLKGQGGQPQHF.

V and J are TRBV12-3 or TRBV12-4 and TRBJ1-1; no definite D call. There are 15 residues in the CDR3. Trimming removed 2 bases at V and 9 bases at J, with 19 bases between. This chain's CDR3 is CASSLSASSGDQAFF. For the CDR3, the DNA is TGTGCCAGCAGTTTATCGGCTTCGTCGGGTGATCAAGCTTTCTTT.

This clonotype was counted between two and nine times. The V gene is TRBV7-9, the J gene TRBJ2-1; 7 bases agree with TRBD1. The junction had 9 bases not matched to a gene; V was cut back by 5 bases and J by 5 bases. Germline CDR1 is SEHNR and CDR2 is FQNEAQ (reference sequence). This CDR3 comprises 15 residues. In DNA form, the CDR3 reads TGTGCCAGCAGCCCACCCCCGGGACAGAACAATGAGCAGTTCTTC. It codes for CASSPPPGQNNEQFF.

This clonotype was picked up a small number of times. This could be a read error, since a much larger clone is one nucleotide away. This rearrangement joins TRBV7-9 to TRBJ2-3; D gene uncertain. Germline CDR1 is SEHNR and CDR2 is FQNEAQ (reference sequence). CDR3 size: 12 residues. The V and J ends lost 6 bases and 1 base respectively, with 5 bases between them. CDR3 sequence reads: CASRSGTDTQYF. The CDR3 bases are TGTGCCAGCAGATCGGGCACAGATACGCAGTATTTT.

Only a few counts were recorded for this clonotype. The chain combines TRBV12-3 or TRBV12-4 with TRBJ2-2; D not certain. V was shortened by 5 bases and J by 13 bases, with 14 bases between the two germline ends. This CDR3 is built from 12 residues. CDR3 sequence reads: CASSPTGNGLFF. The DNA of the CDR3 is TGTGCCAGCAGTCCAACTGGGAATGGGCTGTTTTTT.

The genes are TRBV3-1 and TRBJ1-4, with D uncertain. The CDR3 is 16 amino acids. Germline assignment: CDR1 LGHDT and CDR2 YNNKEL (reference sequence). Trimming removed 2 bases at V and 5 bases at J, with 15 bases between. In DNA form, the CDR3 reads TGTGCCAGCAGCCAAATCGGCCCGGGTCGGAATGAAAAACTGTTTTTT. Residues: CASSQIGPGRNEKLFF.